The 27 T cell receptor beta chains below all came from one sample that was sequenced in a study of cytomegalovirus exposure and HLA in healthy donors. Use of 60 Vbeta and 13 Jbeta primers characterized the PCR. Some clones are missing from TCRdb's copy, which holds only in-frame ones; the method was immunoSEQ multiplex PCR. The sample holds about 120,000 clones, about 68% seen once. Material: PBMCs. Every receptor here comes from a woman in her thirties or forties in good health and CMV-seropositive.

The rearrangement joins TRBV9 to TRBJ2-7; TRBD2 is a possible D gene (6 bases). Germline CDR1 and CDR2: SGDLS and YYNGEE. V was pared by 0 bases and J by 6 bases, with 25 bases between. The CDR3 spans 18 residues. CDR3 sequence reads: CASSVGTKGPISLREQYF. CDR3 coding DNA: TGTGCCAGCAGCGTAGGGACTAAAGGGCCCATAAGCTTACGCGAGCAGTACTTC.

The chain is built from TRBV6-5 and TRBJ1-2; the D gene is possibly TRBD1 (6 bases). V was clipped by 8 bases and J by 4 bases, with 17 bases between them. The CDR3 covers 14 residues. Per germline, CDR1 MNHEY and CDR2 SVGAGI. CDR3 DNA sequence: TGTGCCAGCGGGGCGGGGGGCCGATCCTATGGCTACACCTTC. Translating it yields CASGAGGRSYGYTF.

V gene TRBV4-3 combines with J gene TRBJ2-2; D is unresolved. With 1 base removed from V and 0 bases from J, the gap between germline ends came to 12 bases. The CDR3 totals 17 residues. The germline CDR1 and CDR2 sequences are LGHNA and YSLEER. Written as DNA, the CDR3 is TGCGCCAGCAGCCAAGCCCCCCTGGGCGCGAACACCGGGGAGCTGTTTTTT. Protein: CASSQAPLGANTGELFF.

This clone was detected only a few times. The chain combines TRBV4-3 with TRBJ2-7; 8 bases are shared with TRBD1. V lost 4 bases and J lost 2; bases outside the gene matches: 4. This CDR3 spans 14 amino acids. Germline V gene lookup returns CDR1 LGHNA and CDR2 YSLEER. The CDR3 DNA follows: TGCGCCAGCAGCCTCGGACAGGGTGCCTACGAGCAGTACTTC. Its translation: CASSLGQGAYEQYF.

CDR3 sequence: CASSLGTGLYEQYF. The CDR3 DNA reads as TGTGCCAGCAGCCTAGGGACAGGGCTCTACGAGCAGTACTTC. The chain couples TRBV5-6 to TRBJ2-7, with TRBD1 identical over 9 bases. Germline V lookup: CDR1 SGHDT, CDR2 YYEEEE. The ends lost 4 bases at V and 3 bases at J; junction bases unmatched: 5. The CDR3 runs 14 residues.

The V gene is TRBV6-5, the J gene TRBJ2-1; 11 bases are shared with TRBD2. The CDR3 has 15 amino acids. J was trimmed by 9 bases and V by 5 bases; bases with no gene match: 9. The germline gives CDR1 MNHEY, CDR2 SVGAGI. The CDR3 region is CASSPLAGEYGEQFF. DNA for the CDR3: TGTGCCAGCAGTCCACTAGCGGGGGAGTATGGTGAGCAGTTCTTC.

The rearrangement uses TRBV6-5 and TRBJ2-7; D might be TRBD2 (6 bases). From germline, CDR1 is MNHEY and CDR2 SVGAGI. The CDR3 sequence is 16 residues long. V gave up 2 bases and J gave up 0 bases, with 14 bases separating them. The CDR3 region has the DNA TGTGCCAGCAGTTACCAATTTAGCGGATACTCCTACGAGCAGTACTTC. Its translation is CASSYQFSGYSYEQYF.

In this sample, this clone turned up a few times. The V gene is TRBV7-9, the J gene TRBJ1-1; D gene uncertain. Germline V gene data show CDR1 as SEHNR and CDR2 as FQNEAQ (reference sequence). The CDR3 contains 12 residues. Trimming removed 3 bases from V and 10 bases from J, with 12 bases in between. The chain's CDR3 is CASSFYERGAFF. The CDR3 nucleotides read TGTGCCAGCAGCTTCTACGAGCGGGGAGCTTTCTTT.

The V and J genes are TRBV18 and TRBJ2-7; no clear D gene. Trimming left V 6 bases short and J 1 base short, with 4 bases between. This CDR3 spans 11 amino acids. In germline, CDR1 is KGHSH, CDR2 LQKENI. The CDR3 nucleotides read TGTGCCAGCTCTAATTCCTACGAGCAGTACTTC. It encodes CASSNSYEQYF.

The gene calls are TRBV9 and TRBJ2-2; tentative D call: TRBD1 (6 bases). Germline V gives CDR1 SGDLS, CDR2 YYNGEE. V was cut by 0 bases and J by 3 bases, with 12 bases left in between. The CDR3 consists of 16 residues. Written as DNA, the CDR3 is TGTGCCAGCAGCGTAGGAGTCCAGGGGCACACCGGGGAGCTGTTTTTT. Translated, it gives CASSVGVQGHTGELFF.

The chain is built from TRBV19 and TRBJ2-5; maybe TRBD2 (5 bases). The ends were cut back, 6 bases at V and 3 bases at J, with 11 bases in the middle. The CDR3 covers 13 residues. Looked up from germline, CDR1 is LNHDA and CDR2 is SQIVND (reference sequence). CDR3 in DNA: TGTGCCAGTAGCCTAGGAGGAGAAGAGACCCAGTACTTC. Protein: CASSLGGEETQYF.

CDR3 coding DNA: TGTGCCAGCAGTGATTTCGACAAGTCCGCCGGGGAGCTGTTTTTT. It codes for CASSDFDKSAGELFF. The chain links TRBV25-1 to TRBJ2-2; D gene ambiguous. V was cut by 3 bases and J by 6 bases, with 14 bases left in between. Germline V lookup: CDR1 MGHDK, CDR2 SYGVNS. The CDR3 loop spans 15 amino acids.

The sample holds a few counts of this clone. The rearrangement uses TRBV6-1 and TRBJ2-7; 9 bases match TRBD1. The CDR3 runs to 15 residues. Trimming at V came to 5 bases and at J to 5 bases, leaving 10 bases not matched to a gene. Per the germline V gene, CDR1 is MNHNS and CDR2 is SASEGT. CDR3 coding DNA: TGTGCCAGCAGTCCTTATACTACAGGGGGCCACGAGCAGTACTTC. Its protein product is CASSPYTTGGHEQYF.

This chain links TRBV7-8 with TRBJ1-1; 11 positions agree with TRBD1. CDR3 length equals 18 residues. CDR1 is SGHVS, CDR2 FQNEAQ, per germline. J lost 1 base, V lost 2 bases, and 9 bases had no gene match. Here the CDR3 reads CASSLWRRTGGENTEAFF. The CDR3 DNA follows: TGTGCCAGCAGCTTATGGCGACGGACAGGGGGCGAGAACACTGAAGCTTTCTTT.

The gene calls are TRBV11-3 and TRBJ2-1; 9 bases agree with TRBD2. Looked up from germline, CDR1 is SGHNT and CDR2 is YENEEA. CDR3 length: 14 residues. The V and J ends lost 1 base and 8 bases, in that order; junction bases with no gene match: 3. CDR3 sequence: CASSLGGRAYEQFF. The CDR3 DNA is TGTGCCAGCAGCTTAGGCGGGAGGGCCTATGAGCAGTTCTTC.

The V and J genes are TRBV19 and TRBJ2-7; TRBD1 might be the D (6 bases). The V end lost 6 bases, the J end lost 0 bases, and 9 bases lay between the germline ends. Per germline, CDR1 LNHDA and CDR2 SQIVND (reference sequence). The CDR3 loop spans 13 amino acids. CDR3 nucleotides: TGTGCCAGTAGCACGACAGGCTCCTACGAGCAGTACTTC. It translates to CASSTTGSYEQYF.

V gene TRBV12-1 combines with J gene TRBJ2-7; TRBD2 is taken as the D call from the table, unchecked against the DNA. TRBV12-1 is a documented pseudogene. The CDR3 spans 14 residues. CDR3 in DNA: TGTGCCAGCAGCCCCAGACTAGCAACCTACGAGCAGTACTTC. Protein product: CASSPRLATYEQYF.

The chain has TRBV19 and TRBJ2-7, with 11 bases matching TRBD2. J gave up 2 bases and V 9 bases, and 6 bases lay outside the gene matches. The germline CDR1 and CDR2 sequences are LNHDA and SQIVND (reference sequence). This CDR3 spans 14 amino acids. CDR3 region: CASKSTSGAYEQYF. The CDR3, as DNA: TGTGCCAGCAAGTCGACTAGCGGGGCCTACGAGCAGTACTTC. Together with reference TRBV19 and TRBJ2-7, the CDR3 gives the full variable domain: DGGITQSPKYLFRKEGQNVTLSCEQNLNHDAMYWYRQDPGQGLRLIYYSQIVNDFQKGDIAEGYSVSREKKESFPLTVTSAQKNPTAFYLCASKSTSGAYEQYFGPGTRLTVT.

V is TRBV11-1 and J is TRBJ2-1; a weak D match, TRBD2 (6 bases). CDR3 size: 16 residues. V was cut by 2 bases and J by 6 bases, with 17 bases left in between. Germline V gives CDR1 SGHAT, CDR2 FQDESV (reference sequence). The CDR3 nucleotides read TGTGCCAGCAGCTTACGGGCGGGATACGTTGCCAATGAGCAGTTCTTC. As protein: CASSLRAGYVANEQFF.

The chain is built from TRBV4-3 and TRBJ1-1; 7 positions agree with TRBD1. V trimming: 1 base; J trimming: 7 bases; junction bases outside the gene matches: 12. Germline V gene lookup returns CDR1 LGHNA and CDR2 YSLEER. The CDR3 extends over 16 amino acids. The DNA of the CDR3 is TGCGCCAGCAGCCAAGGATCTACGACAGGGACCCTTGAAGCTTTCTTT. It encodes CASSQGSTTGTLEAFF.

The chain uses TRBV9 and TRBJ2-1, with 8 bases matching TRBD2. Germline-derived CDR1 and CDR2 are SGDLS and YYNGEE. The CDR3 is made up of 14 amino acids. V shed 6 bases, J shed 4 bases, and the junction held 6 bases outside the gene matches. The chain's CDR3 is CASTPGGDYNEQFF. CDR3 coding DNA: TGTGCCAGCACCCCGGGGGGGGATTACAATGAGCAGTTCTTC.

The V call is TRBV19, the J call TRBJ2-7, with D possibly matching TRBD2 (5 bases). Trimming shortened V by 2 bases and J by 2 bases, and 10 bases separated the two germline ends. CDR3 length: 14 residues. Germline-derived CDR1 and CDR2 are LNHDA and SQIVND (reference sequence). The CDR3 coding sequence is TGTGCCAGTAGTATACGTAGCGAGGCCTACGAGCAGTACTTC. Protein sequence: CASSIRSEAYEQYF.

V and J are TRBV19 and TRBJ2-1; 8 bases align to TRBD2. Germline values: CDR1 LNHDA, CDR2 SQIVND (reference sequence). V lost 7 bases to trimming and J lost 4 bases; unmatched junction nucleotides: 9. CDR3 size: 15 residues. The CDR3 DNA is TGTGCCAGTACCACCACTAGCGGATTATACAATGAGCAGTTCTTC. Amino acids: CASTTTSGLYNEQFF.

A few counts support this clone. V gene TRBV2 combines with J gene TRBJ2-5; perhaps TRBD1 as D (6 bases). Per the germline V gene, CDR1 is SNHLY and CDR2 is FYNNEI. With 7 bases removed from V and 2 bases from J, the gap between germline ends came to 17 bases. The CDR3 runs 15 residues. DNA of the CDR3: TGTGCCAGCACCACAACGGGGACAAATCAAGAGACCCAGTACTTC. Translation gives CASTTTGTNQETQYF.

V gene TRBV7-2 combines with J gene TRBJ1-3; TRBD1 is a possible D gene (6 bases). There are 16 residues in the CDR3. Germline V lookup: CDR1 SGHTA, CDR2 FQGNSA. V lost 6 bases and J 4 bases, leaving 19 bases between the germline ends. In DNA form, the CDR3 reads TGTGCCAGCAGGCTTACGGGGGGGGCGCCAGGAAACACCATATATTTT. It specifies CASRLTGGAPGNTIYF. Based on the CDR3 plus reference TRBV7-2 and TRBJ1-3, the full variable domain is GAGVSQSPSNKVTEKGKDVELRCDPISGHTALYWYRQSLGQGLEFLIYFQGNSAPDKSGLPSDRFSAERTGGSVSTLTIQRTQQEDSAVYLCASRLTGGAPGNTIYFGEGSWLTVV.

V is TRBV7-2 and J is TRBJ2-1; tentatively, D is TRBD2 (6 bases). Germline values: CDR1 SGHTA, CDR2 FQGNSA. V lost 4 bases and J 7 bases, leaving 17 bases between the germline ends. The CDR3 has 15 residues. The chain's CDR3 is CASSSHRGIGNEQFF. DNA for the CDR3: TGTGCCAGCAGCTCCCACCGGGGGATTGGGAATGAGCAGTTCTTC.

The chain is built from TRBV7-9 and TRBJ1-4; maybe TRBD1 (6 bases). Germline V CDR1 and CDR2: SEHNR, FQNEAQ (reference sequence). Trimming pared 1 base from V and 4 bases from J, leaving 7 bases between. This CDR3 comprises 14 residues. The CDR3 loop reads CASSLGRGNEKLFF. In DNA, the CDR3 is TGTGCCAGCAGCTTAGGCAGGGGTAATGAAAAACTGTTTTTT.